One sample yielded the 14 T cell receptor beta chains listed below, sequenced in a study of CD8 T cells in ankylosing spondylitis. TCRdb independently ran MiXCR on the 5' RACE reads; one entry per CDR3 protein. Counted here are a few hundred thousand distinct CDR3 sequences, approximately 20% occurring once; the ten biggest clones make up 25% to 40%. The sample taken for sequencing was blood, either unsorted or a sorted T cell fraction (not recorded which). These receptors were obtained from a male donor with ankylosing spondylitis or in good health (not recorded which).

This clonotype was found a few times. The chain couples TRBV28 to TRBJ2-7; no reliable D call. The CDR3 has 15 amino acids. Germline-derived CDR1 and CDR2 are MDHEN and SYDVKM. The V gene lost 6 bases and the J gene lost 5 bases, with 20 bases spanning the gap. The CDR3 sequence: CASSSFEEPPDEQYF. CDR3 DNA: TGTGCCAGCAGCTCTTTCGAGGAACCTCCCGACGAGCAGTACTTC.

This clonotype was found a few times. The chain recombines TRBV20-1 with TRBJ2-7; 7 bases agree with TRBD2. After removal of 5 bases from V and 2 bases from J, the junction contained 9 bases not matched to a gene. The CDR3 runs 14 residues. Germline V gives CDR1 DFQATT, CDR2 SNEGSKA (reference sequence). The DNA for the CDR3 is TGCAGTGCTCGATTAGCGGGTATGCCCTACGAGCAGTACTTC. This codes for CSARLAGMPYEQYF.

The J gene is TRBJ1-1, the V gene TRBV4-2; 9 bases map to TRBD1. The CDR3 extends over 15 amino acids. Germline V lookup: CDR1 LGHNA, CDR2 YNFKEQ. V lost 0 bases and J lost 4; bases outside the gene matches: 3. DNA for the CDR3: TGTGCCAGCAGCCAAGATTTGGGACAGGGCACTGAAGCTTTCTTT. Translating it yields CASSQDLGQGTEAFF.

This clonotype was counted ten times or more. The chain is built from TRBV7-9 and TRBJ2-2; possibly TRBD2 for D (5 bases). V lost 2 bases, J lost 5 bases, and 15 bases lay in between. CDR1 is SEHNR, CDR2 FQNEAQ, per germline (reference sequence). The CDR3 extends over 16 amino acids. Written as DNA, the CDR3 is TGTGCCAGCAGCTTATTAGAAGAACGGAGGACCGGGGAGCTGTTTTTT. It yields the protein CASSLLEERRTGELFF.

This clonotype was picked up many times. CDR3 loop: CSARFRDPYYGYTF. CDR3 in DNA: TGCAGTGCCCGGTTCAGGGACCCTTACTATGGCTACACCTTC. The V and J genes are TRBV20-1 and TRBJ1-2; tentatively, D is TRBD1 (5 bases). The CDR3 runs to 14 residues. Germline loops: CDR1 DFQATT, CDR2 SNEGSKA (reference sequence). V was clipped by 6 bases and J by 3 bases, with 17 bases between them.

In this sample, this clonotype turned up a few times. CDR3 in amino acids: CASSQRDGGNEQFF. The CDR3 nucleotides read TGCGCCAGCAGCCAGCGGGATGGGGGCAATGAGCAGTTCTTC. V usage is TRBV4-3 and J usage is TRBJ2-1, with D perhaps TRBD2 (6 bases). V was clipped by 3 bases and J by 6 bases, with 12 bases between them. Per the germline V gene, CDR1 is LGHNA and CDR2 is YSLEER. This CDR3 spans 14 amino acids.

This clonotype was found a few times. The J gene is TRBJ2-1, the V gene TRBV5-1; D ambiguous. Trimming took 0 bases from V and 3 from J, leaving 7 bases between them. The CDR3 runs to 14 residues. Germline V gene sequence: CDR1 SGHRS, CDR2 YFSETQ. CDR3 nucleotides: TGCGCCAGCAGCTTGGTGTCCCTCTACAATGAGCAGTTCTTC. Translation gives CASSLVSLYNEQFF.

This clonotype was detected ten times or more. The gene calls are TRBV4-2 and TRBJ1-1; D is uncertain. V gave up 0 bases and J gave up 5 bases, with 7 bases separating them. The germline V gene encodes CDR1 LGHNA and CDR2 YNFKEQ. The CDR3 length is 13 residues. Written as DNA, the CDR3 is TGTGCCAGCAGCCAAGATAGGAGGACTGAAGCTTTCTTT. Translated, it gives CASSQDRRTEAFF.

In its sample, this clonotype was seen a few times. The V gene is TRBV29-1, the J gene TRBJ2-3; D unclear. The CDR3 is made up of 14 amino acids. Germline values: CDR1 SQVTM, CDR2 ANQGSEA. Trimming left V 3 bases short and J 0 bases short, with 10 bases between. The chain's CDR3 is CSVEPELSTDTQYF. In DNA form, the CDR3 reads TGCAGCGTTGAGCCAGAGCTTAGCACAGATACGCAGTATTTT.

The chain has TRBV4-1 and TRBJ2-1, with TRBD2 identical over 13 bases. The CDR3 sequence is 17 residues long. The germline V gene has CDR1 MGHRA and CDR2 YSYEKL. After removal of 4 bases from V and 6 bases from J, the junction contained 9 bases not matched to a gene. CDR3 DNA: TGCGCCAGCAGCCCTGGCAGGACTAGCGGGAGTAGCAATGAGCAGTTCTTC. It encodes CASSPGRTSGSSNEQFF.

As DNA, the CDR3 is TGCAGTGCTAGAGAACCACTAGCGGGAGGGCTAAATGAGCAGTTCTTC. Translated, it gives CSAREPLAGGLNEQFF. The chain couples TRBV20-1 to TRBJ2-1, with 13 positions matching TRBD2. V shed 0 bases, J shed 7 bases, and the junction held 6 bases outside the gene matches. The germline CDR1 and CDR2 sequences are DFQATT and SNEGSKA (reference sequence). The CDR3 runs 16 residues.

This clonotype was counted a few times. This rearrangement joins TRBV2 to TRBJ2-7; tentatively, D is TRBD1 (6 bases). CDR1 and CDR2 (germline): SNHLY, FYNNEI. The CDR3 contains 13 residues. The V gene lost 10 bases and the J gene lost 0 bases, with 13 bases spanning the gap. CDR3 amino acids: CAKRQGSSYEQYF. The CDR3 DNA is TGTGCCAAAAGGCAGGGGAGCTCCTACGAGCAGTACTTC.

The chain employs TRBV15 and TRBJ2-3; TRBD2 matches at 12 bases. CDR1 is LNHNV and CDR2 is YYDKDF in the germline V gene (reference sequence). With V trimmed by 5 bases and J by 4 bases, 7 bases remained unmatched. CDR3 size: 16 residues. The CDR3 nucleotides read TGTGCCACCAGCGCTCTGACTAGCGGGAGAGCAGATACGCAGTATTTT. Translated: CATSALTSGRADTQYF.

The chain recombines TRBV27 with TRBJ2-2; D may be TRBD1 (5 bases). CDR1 is MNHEY, CDR2 SMNVEV, per germline (reference sequence). The germline V and J ends were trimmed by 3 bases and 4 bases, with 12 bases remaining between them. This CDR3 contains 15 residues. The CDR3 loop is CASSLGHRGTGELFF. DNA for the CDR3: TGTGCCAGCAGTTTGGGGCACCGCGGCACCGGGGAGCTGTTTTTT.